The 10 T cell receptor beta chains below all came from one sample that was sequenced in a study of blood T cell repertoires in COVID-19. Profiled with immunoSEQ multiplex PCR; TCRdb holds only in-frame clones, not every one. The sample has about 250,000 clones, 80% to 90% seen once; the top ten hold 1.2% to 1.5%. Input material: peripheral blood. Receptors were obtained from a man at least 80 years old with acute or convalescent COVID-19.

This chain links TRBV5-4 with TRBJ1-3; 10 nucleotides align to TRBD1. Germline values: CDR1 SGHNT, CDR2 YYREEE (reference sequence). There are 16 residues in the CDR3. V was clipped by 4 bases and J by 3 bases; unmatched bases: 7. The chain's CDR3 is CASSPGTGEGGNTIYF. CDR3 nucleotides: TGTGCCAGCAGCCCCGGGACAGGGGAAGGTGGAAACACCATATATTTT.

This clone was recorded only once. In the same sample, other DNA sequences code for this CDR3. This chain joins TRBV29-1 and TRBJ2-7, with 8 bases fitting TRBD2. This CDR3 has 13 amino acids. The J segment lost 4 bases and the V segment lost 1 base, leaving 3 bases of the junction unmatched. Germline CDR1 is SQVTM and CDR2 is ANQGSEA. The CDR3 region has the DNA TGCAGCGTTGAAGCCAGCGGGAGTTACGAGCAGTACTTC. It yields the protein CSVEASGSYEQYF.

The V call is TRBV6-6, the J call TRBJ2-1; 8 bases agree with TRBD2. The CDR3 contains 14 residues. Germline V gene sequence: CDR1 MNHNY, CDR2 SVGAGI (reference sequence). J gave up 7 bases and V 2 bases, and 4 bases lay outside the gene matches. CDR3 DNA: TGTGCCAGCAGTTACGTGGCGGGGGGAAATGAGCAGTTCTTC. Translated: CASSYVAGGNEQFF.

This chain joins TRBV7-3 and TRBJ2-1, with 7 positions matching TRBD2. With 5 bases clipped from V and 5 bases from J, the junction kept 9 bases outside the gene matches. The germline V gene has CDR1 SGHTA and CDR2 FQGTGA. The CDR3 loop spans 15 amino acids. Written as DNA, the CDR3 is TGTGCCAGCAGCCGAGGGCGGGAGAGGAACAATGAGCAGTTCTTC. Translation gives CASSRGRERNNEQFF.

This chain connects TRBV28 to TRBJ2-7, with 8 bases that match TRBD2. Per germline, CDR1 MDHEN and CDR2 SYDVKM. Germline trimming cut 6 bases from V and 1 base from J; bases unmatched to any gene: 11. CDR3 length equals 16 residues. This CDR3 reads CASSPASAGASYEQYF. The CDR3 nucleotides are TGTGCCAGCAGCCCCGCTTCAGCGGGAGCTTCCTACGAGCAGTACTTC.

V gene TRBV19 combines with J gene TRBJ2-7; maybe TRBD2 (5 bases). This CDR3 has 13 residues. V lost 3 bases and J 4 bases, leaving 10 bases between the germline ends. Germline V CDR1 and CDR2: LNHDA, SQIVND (reference sequence). CDR3 amino acids: CASSIPGGYEQYF. The CDR3 region has the DNA TGTGCCAGTAGTATTCCTGGCGGGTACGAGCAGTACTTC. The full variable domain, completed using reference TRBV19 and TRBJ2-7, is DGGITQSPKYLFRKEGQNVTLSCEQNLNHDAMYWYRQDPGQGLRLIYYSQIVNDFQKGDIAEGYSVSREKKESFPLTVTSAQKNPTAFYLCASSIPGGYEQYFGPGTRLTVT.

V and J are TRBV7-9 and TRBJ2-7; 9 nucleotides align to TRBD1. From germline, CDR1 is SEHNR and CDR2 FQNEAQ (reference sequence). The CDR3 loop spans 15 amino acids. V lost 5 bases, J lost 5 bases, and 10 bases stayed unmatched. This CDR3 reads CASSGYRDRVNEQYF. The CDR3 nucleotides are TGTGCCAGCAGCGGATACCGGGACAGGGTCAACGAGCAGTACTTC. The full variable domain, its missing parts supplied by reference TRBV7-9 and TRBJ2-7, is DTGVSQNPRHKITKRGQNVTFRCDPISEHNRLYWYRQTLGQGPEFLTYFQNEAQLEKSRLLSDRFSAERPKGSFSTLEIQRTEQGDSAMYLCASSGYRDRVNEQYFGPGTRLTVT.

V and J are TRBV5-1 and TRBJ1-4, with D maybe TRBD1 (5 bases). The ends were cut back, 1 base at V and 2 bases at J, with 12 bases in the middle. This CDR3 has 16 amino acids. Germline V gives CDR1 SGHRS, CDR2 YFSETQ. CDR3: CASSLPSGPTNEKLFF. The CDR3 DNA follows: TGCGCCAGCAGCTTGCCGTCAGGGCCCACTAATGAAAAACTGTTTTTT.

The chain links TRBV18 to TRBJ1-4, with 7 positions matching TRBD1. Germline V gives CDR1 KGHSH, CDR2 LQKENI. The CDR3 spans 16 residues. With V trimmed by 1 base and J by 5 bases, 7 bases remained unmatched. This CDR3 reads CASSPQGATPNEKLFF. The CDR3 DNA sequence: TGTGCCAGCTCACCACAGGGGGCGACGCCCAATGAAAAACTGTTTTTT.

V and J are TRBV5-1 and TRBJ1-4, with D possibly matching TRBD1 (6 bases). CDR3 length: 16 residues. The germline CDR1 and CDR2 sequences are SGHRS and YFSETQ. Trimming pared 4 bases from V and 8 bases from J, leaving 21 bases between. The CDR3, as DNA: TGCGCCAGCAGCACCCAAGTAGGACAGTCTCCAGAAAAACTGTTTTTT. Amino acids: CASSTQVGQSPEKLFF.